A selection of T cell receptor beta chains follows, all from one sample in a study of blood T cell repertoires in COVID-19. Data came from immunoSEQ multiplex PCR; TCRdb stores just in-frame clones and leaves some out. This sample has around 150,000 clones, with roughly nine tenths found just once. Input material: peripheral blood. All receptors come from a human donor in a cohort sampled during active COVID-19. Each CDR3 is given with its conserved first and last residue. A D gene is named only where the DNA matches it firmly. Expanded clones get a size class; other rows say once, few or many, or leave the size out.

v_call: TRBV24-1
j_call: TRBJ2-3
d_call: TRBD2
clone_size: NA
cdr3_aa: CATSPTSGGPDTQYF
cdr3_nt: TGTGCCACCAGCCCGACTAGCGGGGGCCCAGATACGCAGTATTTT

v_call: TRBV3-1/TRBV3-2
j_call: TRBJ2-7
d_call: NA
clone_size: NA
cdr3_aa: CASSQDGGLSYEQYF
cdr3_nt: TGTGCCAGCAGCCAAGACGGAGGGCTCAGTTACGAGCAGTACTTC

v_call: TRBV1
j_call: TRBJ2-7
d_call: NA
clone_size: NA
cdr3_aa: CTSSQMRRAYEQYF
cdr3_nt: TGCACCAGCAGCCAAATGCGACGGGCCTACGAGCAGTACTTC

v_call: TRBV3-1/TRBV3-2
j_call: TRBJ1-5
d_call: TRBD1
clone_size: NA
cdr3_aa: CASSQEGRGQPQHF
cdr3_nt: TGTGCCAGCAGCCAAGAGGGCAGGGGGCAGCCCCAGCATTTT

v_call: TRBV19
j_call: TRBJ2-5
d_call: TRBD2
clone_size: NA
cdr3_aa: CASSRLAEETQYF
cdr3_nt: TGTGCCAGTAGTAGACTAGCGGAAGAGACCCAGTACTTC

v_call: TRBV10-3
j_call: TRBJ2-5
d_call: NA
clone_size: NA
cdr3_aa: CAISEASFGETQYF
cdr3_nt: TGTGCCATCAGTGAAGCTAGCTTTGGAGAGACCCAGTACTTC

v_call: TRBV7-3
j_call: TRBJ2-3
d_call: NA
clone_size: NA
cdr3_aa: CASSLRASVTDTQYF
cdr3_nt: TGTGCCAGCAGCTTAAGGGCTAGCGTTACAGATACGCAGTATTTT

v_call: TRBV3-1/TRBV3-2
j_call: TRBJ1-1
d_call: NA
clone_size: once
cdr3_aa: CASSQEGAGITEAFF
cdr3_nt: TGTGCCAGCAGCCAAGAAGGGGCAGGGATCACTGAAGCTTTCTTT

v_call: TRBV5-4
j_call: TRBJ1-1
d_call: NA
clone_size: NA
cdr3_aa: CASSVQGGTEAFF
cdr3_nt: TGTGCCAGCAGCGTACAGGGAGGGACTGAAGCTTTCTTT

v_call: TRBV3-1/TRBV3-2
j_call: TRBJ1-2
d_call: TRBD1
clone_size: NA
cdr3_aa: CASSQATTGASPRHGYTF
cdr3_nt: TGTGCCAGCAGCCAAGCTACCACAGGGGCATCTCCTCGTCACGGCTACACCTTC

v_call: TRBV19
j_call: TRBJ1-5
d_call: NA
clone_size: NA
cdr3_aa: CASSPRGGVGRANQPQHF
cdr3_nt: TGTGCCAGTAGTCCCCGTGGAGGGGTGGGGAGGGCCAATCAGCCCCAGCATTTT

v_call: TRBV2
j_call: TRBJ1-4
d_call: NA
clone_size: NA
cdr3_aa: CASSDPRVNEKLFF
cdr3_nt: TGTGCCAGCAGTGATCCCAGGGTGAATGAAAAACTGTTTTTT

v_call: TRBV28
j_call: TRBJ2-3
d_call: NA
clone_size: NA
cdr3_aa: CASRRGGGTDTQYF
cdr3_nt: TGTGCCAGCAGGAGGGGGGGTGGCACAGATACGCAGTATTTT

v_call: TRBV6-6
j_call: TRBJ2-3
d_call: NA
clone_size: NA
cdr3_aa: CASSYSFADTQYF
cdr3_nt: TGTGCCAGCAGTTACTCGTTCGCAGATACGCAGTATTTT

v_call: TRBV7-9
j_call: TRBJ2-7
d_call: TRBD2
clone_size: NA
cdr3_aa: CASGGRSYEQYF
cdr3_nt: TGTGCCTCGGGGGGAAGGTCCTACGAGCAGTACTTC

v_call: TRBV19
j_call: TRBJ1-1
d_call: TRBD1
clone_size: NA
cdr3_aa: CASATGPNTEAFF
cdr3_nt: TGTGCCAGTGCGACAGGGCCCAACACTGAAGCTTTCTTT

v_call: TRBV28
j_call: TRBJ1-2
d_call: TRBD1
clone_size: NA
cdr3_aa: CASSGPTGLGYGYTF
cdr3_nt: TGTGCCAGCAGTGGACCGACAGGGCTGGGCTATGGCTACACCTTC

v_call: TRBV9
j_call: TRBJ2-3
d_call: NA
clone_size: NA
cdr3_aa: CASSVEGWGGDTQYF
cdr3_nt: TGTGCCAGCAGCGTAGAAGGCTGGGGAGGCGATACGCAGTATTTT

v_call: TRBV5-1
j_call: TRBJ2-2
d_call: NA
clone_size: NA
cdr3_aa: CASSLDAGNGELFF
cdr3_nt: TGCGCCAGCAGCTTGGATGCGGGGAACGGGGAGCTGTTTTTT

v_call: TRBV4-1
j_call: TRBJ1-1
d_call: TRBD1
clone_size: NA
cdr3_aa: CASSPQGRSEAFF
cdr3_nt: TGCGCCAGCAGCCCACAGGGGCGGAGTGAAGCTTTCTTT

v_call: TRBV7-9
j_call: TRBJ2-7
d_call: TRBD2
clone_size: few
cdr3_aa: CASSLSAGLTYEQYF
cdr3_nt: TGTGCCAGCAGCTTATCAGCGGGGCTAACCTACGAGCAGTACTTC

v_call: TRBV28
j_call: TRBJ1-2
d_call: NA
clone_size: NA
cdr3_aa: CASSFRGYYGYTF
cdr3_nt: TGTGCCAGCAGTTTTAGGGGGTACTATGGCTACACCTTC

v_call: TRBV27
j_call: TRBJ1-5
d_call: TRBD1
clone_size: NA
cdr3_aa: CASSLQGAGGQPQHF
cdr3_nt: TGTGCCAGCAGTTTACAGGGGGCAGGGGGTCAGCCCCAGCATTTT

v_call: TRBV7-8
j_call: TRBJ1-3
d_call: NA
clone_size: NA
cdr3_aa: CASGLGEAGNTIYF
cdr3_nt: TGTGCCAGCGGGCTAGGGGAAGCTGGAAACACCATATATTTT

v_call: TRBV7-9
j_call: TRBJ2-1
d_call: TRBD1
clone_size: NA
cdr3_aa: CASSPGQGANEQFF
cdr3_nt: TGTGCCAGCAGCCCTGGACAGGGGGCCAATGAGCAGTTCTTC

v_call: TRBV6-5
j_call: TRBJ2-7
d_call: TRBD2
clone_size: NA
cdr3_aa: CASSQTSGVYEQYF
cdr3_nt: TGTGCCAGCAGTCAGACTAGCGGGGTCTACGAGCAGTACTTC

v_call: TRBV30
j_call: TRBJ2-7
d_call: NA
clone_size: NA
cdr3_aa: CAWSVILGAYEQYF
cdr3_nt: TGTGCCTGGAGTGTAATATTAGGGGCCTACGAGCAGTACTTC

v_call: TRBV5-6
j_call: TRBJ2-7
d_call: NA
clone_size: NA
cdr3_aa: CASSLVISGFSYEQYF
cdr3_nt: TGTGCCAGCAGCTTGGTAATTAGCGGATTTTCCTACGAGCAGTACTTC

v_call: TRBV5-8
j_call: TRBJ1-2
d_call: TRBD1
clone_size: NA
cdr3_aa: CASSLDGTDNYGYTF
cdr3_nt: TGTGCCAGCAGCTTGGACGGGACAGATAACTATGGCTACACCTTC

v_call: TRBV5-1
j_call: TRBJ2-3
d_call: TRBD1
clone_size: few
cdr3_aa: CASTKPKTGGETDTQYF
cdr3_nt: TGCGCCAGCACTAAACCTAAGACAGGGGGCGAAACAGATACGCAGTATTTT

v_call: TRBV4-1
j_call: TRBJ1-2
d_call: TRBD1
clone_size: once
cdr3_aa: CASSQDGTGGLYGYTF
cdr3_nt: TGCGCCAGCAGCCAAGATGGGACAGGGGGACTCTATGGCTACACCTTC

v_call: TRBV7-9
j_call: TRBJ2-1
d_call: NA
clone_size: NA
cdr3_aa: CASSLVGGRANEQFF
cdr3_nt: TGTGCCAGCAGCTTAGTAGGAGGTCGGGCGAATGAGCAGTTCTTC

v_call: TRBV9
j_call: TRBJ2-2
d_call: NA
clone_size: once
cdr3_aa: CASSPRGQVNTGELFF
cdr3_nt: TGTGCCAGCAGCCCAAGAGGACAAGTGAACACCGGGGAGCTGTTTTTT

v_call: TRBV19
j_call: TRBJ1-1
d_call: NA
clone_size: NA
cdr3_aa: CASSMQFGTEAFF
cdr3_nt: TGTGCCAGTAGTATGCAGTTTGGCACTGAAGCTTTCTTT

v_call: TRBV3-1/TRBV3-2
j_call: TRBJ1-2
d_call: TRBD1
clone_size: NA
cdr3_aa: CASSQGPGTGGGYGYTF
cdr3_nt: TGTGCCAGCAGCCAAGGCCCAGGGACAGGGGGGGGCTATGGCTACACCTTC